The 7 T cell receptor beta chains presented below share a single source sample, sequenced in a study of cytotoxic CD8 clonotypes in ibrutinib-treated CLL. Libraries were prepared by immunoSEQ multiplex PCR; TCRdb keeps only in-frame clonotypes and omits some of them. The sample records about 160,000 clones, approximately 84% being singletons. The specimen was PBMCs, collected after 24 months of ibrutinib treatment. These receptors all come from a human donor with chronic lymphocytic leukemia.

A few counts support this clone. This chain uses TRBV30 with TRBJ1-5; D call uncertain. In germline, CDR1 is GTSNPN, CDR2 SVGIG (reference sequence). The CDR3 is 13 amino acids. V was pared by 2 bases and J by 2 bases, with 7 bases between. CDR3 DNA: TGTGCCTGGAGTCCCGGCGGCAATCAGCCCCAGCATTTT. Protein: CAWSPGGNQPQHF.

The chain carries TRBV9 and TRBJ1-1; no definite D call. CDR3 length: 13 amino acids. The germline V and J ends were trimmed by 4 bases and 0 bases, with 7 bases remaining between them. The V gene's germline CDR1 is SGDLS and CDR2 YYNGEE. CDR3 in amino acids: CASSSSVNTEAFF. DNA for the CDR3: TGTGCCAGCAGCTCCTCAGTGAACACTGAAGCTTTCTTT.

The gene calls are TRBV9 and TRBJ2-7; the match to TRBD1 covers 8 bases. The CDR3 contains 14 residues. Germline CDR1 is SGDLS and CDR2 is YYNGEE. J was trimmed by 7 bases and V by 4 bases; bases with no gene match: 10. The CDR3 reads CASSPRTGRGEQYF. CDR3 nucleotides: TGTGCCAGCAGCCCGCGGACAGGGCGAGGGGAGCAGTACTTC.

This sequence joins TRBV2 and TRBJ2-5, with D perhaps TRBD1 (5 bases). CDR3 length equals 14 residues. V lost 5 bases, J lost 1 base, and 11 bases lay in between. Per the germline V gene, CDR1 is SNHLY and CDR2 is FYNNEI. CDR3 protein: CASSFRALQETQYF. The CDR3 nucleotides are TGTGCCAGCAGTTTCAGGGCCCTCCAAGAGACCCAGTACTTC. The full variable domain, rest sourced from reference TRBV2 and TRBJ2-5, is EPEVTQTPSHQVTQMGQEVILRCVPISNHLYFYWYRQILGQKVEFLVSFYNNEISEKSEIFDDQFSVERPDGSNFTLKIRSTKLEDSAMYFCASSFRALQETQYFGPGTRLLVL.

This clone appeared a single time. In DNA, the CDR3 is TGCGCCAGCAGCTCTAGCGGGAGAATCTACGAGCAGTACTTC. Translating it yields CASSSSGRIYEQYF. The genes are TRBV5-1 and TRBJ2-7; 10 bases line up with TRBD2. V lost 3 bases to trimming and J lost 3 bases; unmatched junction nucleotides: 3. From germline, CDR1 is SGHRS and CDR2 YFSETQ. The CDR3 runs to 14 residues. The entire variable domain, with the rest obtained from reference TRBV5-1 and TRBJ2-7, is as follows: KAGVTQTPRYLIKTRGQQVTLSCSPISGHRSVSWYQQTPGQGLQFLFEYFSETQRNKGNFPGRFSGRQFSNSRSEMNVSTLELGDSALYLCASSSSGRIYEQYFGPGTRLTVT.

This chain links TRBV7-2 with TRBJ1-1, with D unclear. The germline V gene has CDR1 SGHTA and CDR2 FQGNSA. This CDR3 has 13 residues. V dropped 3 bases and J dropped 5 bases, with 10 bases sitting between them. In DNA, the CDR3 is TGTGCCAGCAGCTTTTTATATAGTACTGAAGCTTTCTTT. This sequence encodes CASSFLYSTEAFF. Variable domain in full (rest from reference TRBV7-2 and TRBJ1-1): GAGVSQSPSNKVTEKGKDVELRCDPISGHTALYWYRQSLGQGLEFLIYFQGNSAPDKSGLPSDRFSAERTGGSVSTLTIQRTQQEDSAVYLCASSFLYSTEAFFGQGTRLTVV.

As regards this clone: One end of the junction varies from germline; a read error may be responsible. The chain uses TRBV6-1 and TRBJ1-1; a weak D match, TRBD1 (6 bases). The CDR3 totals 14 residues. The germline V gene encodes CDR1 MNHNS and CDR2 SASEGT. The CDR3 DNA follows: TGTGCCAGCAGAGAAGGGACACCGAACACTGAAGCTTTCTTT. Translation: CASREGTPNTEAFF.